This T cell receptor (beta chain) originates from a study of blood T cell repertoires in COVID-19. Across the study: Sample material is recorded as cDNA or gDNA derived from T cells, B-cell-depleted T cells, or PBMCs.

Germline V gives CDR1 MNHEY, CDR2 SVGAGI. The CDR3 has 13 amino acids. The V segment lost 6 bases and the J segment 7 bases; nucleotides outside the gene matches: 5. In the study's own analysis: Researchers report that nucleated cell counts were estimated from reference gene primer amplification. Generated by immunoSEQ multiplex PCR, the TCRdb table keeps only in-frame clones and is missing some. V and J calls and clone size are copied from that table; D and trimming were computed from the DNA. The repertoire holds some 170,000 clones, with over 75% as singletons. The specimen was PBMCs or T cells enriched from blood (not recorded which). This chain uses TRBV6-5 with TRBJ2-4; 8 bases are shared with TRBD2. This TCR came from a man aged 35 to 55 who had recovered from COVID-19. The DNA for the CDR3 is TGTGCCAGCAGAAGACTAGCGCAGAACATTCAGTACTTC. Encoded protein: CASRRLAQNIQYF.